Each of the 30 T cell receptor beta chains below was sequenced from the same sample in a study of blood T cell repertoires in COVID-19 (dated by TCRdb to 2018 to 2021). Preparation of the library involved the immunoSEQ multiplex PCR assay. What TCRdb holds here is the immuneACCESS table cut down to in-frame rearrangements. Part of the clones is not present; checked against another copy, under half of the missing clones reflect an unresolved V gene, and the others are unexplained. This sample has a few hundred thousand clones in its table, and 89% of those were observed once. Jointly, the top ten make up roughly 6.7% of the sample. The sequenced sample was peripheral blood. The source is a man aged 18 to 29 who had recovered from COVID-19.

In its sample, this clone was seen a few times. The chain couples TRBV5-5 to TRBJ1-2; 9 bases map to TRBD1. V gave up 4 bases and J gave up 6 bases; unmatched junction bases: 4. The CDR3 has 13 amino acids. Germline V gene data show CDR1 as SGHKS and CDR2 as YYEKEE (reference sequence). The CDR3 DNA is TGTGCCAGCAGCCCGGACAGGGGTGATGGCTACACCTTC. Encoded protein: CASSPDRGDGYTF.

This sequence joins TRBV11-2 and TRBJ2-1; 7 bases fit TRBD2. Germline CDR1 is SGHAT and CDR2 is FQNNGV. The junction had 8 bases not matched to a gene; V was cut back by 2 bases and J by 10 bases. There are 14 residues in the CDR3. The CDR3 nucleotides are TGTGCCAGCAGCTTAAAGACTGCGGGAGTCGAGCAGTTCTTC. This encodes CASSLKTAGVEQFF.

The chain links TRBV19 to TRBJ2-5; 9 positions match TRBD1. J gave up 2 bases and V 7 bases, and 2 bases lay outside the gene matches. Germline loops: CDR1 LNHDA, CDR2 SQIVND (reference sequence). The CDR3 contains 13 residues. The CDR3 loop is CASTGTGQETQYF. In DNA form, the CDR3 reads TGTGCCAGTACAGGGACAGGGCAAGAGACCCAGTACTTC.

The chain links TRBV5-6 to TRBJ2-1, with D possibly being TRBD2 (6 bases). Germline-derived CDR1 and CDR2 are SGHDT and YYEEEE. V was pared by 0 bases and J by 9 bases, with 16 bases between. The CDR3 length is 15 residues. CDR3 loop: CASSLVVSLGGEQFF. CDR3 bases: TGTGCCAGCAGCTTGGTTGTGTCTCTCGGGGGTGAGCAGTTCTTC.

The rearrangement joins TRBV7-2 to TRBJ2-1, with a possible D match to TRBD1 (6 bases). Germline CDR1 and CDR2: SGHTA and FQGNSA. With 4 bases removed from V and 6 bases from J, the gap between germline ends came to 16 bases. The CDR3 extends over 15 amino acids. The CDR3 nucleotides read TGTGCCAGCAGCTCACCGGACAGAATGGGCAATGAGCAGTTCTTC. It encodes CASSSPDRMGNEQFF. The variable domain in full, with the rest retrieved from reference TRBV7-2 and TRBJ2-1, is GAGVSQSPSNKVTEKGKDVELRCDPISGHTALYWYRQSLGQGLEFLIYFQGNSAPDKSGLPSDRFSAERTGGSVSTLTIQRTQQEDSAVYLCASSSPDRMGNEQFFGPGTRLTVL.

With respect to this clone: The sample has other DNA sequences that encode this CDR3 too. The rearrangement uses TRBV29-1 and TRBJ2-3, with 10 bases aligning to TRBD2. The CDR3 has 12 residues. Germline-derived CDR1 and CDR2 are SQVTM and ANQGSEA. V was clipped by 6 bases and J by 3 bases; unmatched bases: 0. In DNA, the CDR3 is TGCAGCGTACTAGCGGGGACAGATACGCAGTATTTT. Translation: CSVLAGTDTQYF.

The rearrangement links TRBV10-3 to TRBJ2-1, with TRBD1 as a possible D gene (6 bases). CDR3 length: 16 amino acids. Per germline, CDR1 ENHRY and CDR2 SYGVKD. Trimming removed 5 bases from V and 6 bases from J, with 20 bases in between. DNA for the CDR3: TGTGCCATCAGTCCCACTGGGGGCCCTACTCTCAATGAGCAGTTCTTC. Protein: CAISPTGGPTLNEQFF.

This clone was seen only once. The gene calls are TRBV9 and TRBJ1-2; the D is unclear. V was cut by 6 bases and J by 8 bases, with 17 bases left in between. Germline CDR1 reads SGDLS; CDR2 reads YYNGEE. The CDR3 spans 13 residues. CDR3 nucleotides: TGTGCCAGCACCCTGAGTCCAGGTGGGGGCTACACCTTC. It yields the protein CASTLSPGGGYTF. Supplemented by reference TRBV9 and TRBJ1-2, the full variable domain reads DSGVTQTPKHLITATGQRVTLRCSPRSGDLSVYWYQQSLDQGLQFLIQYYNGEERAKGNILERFSAQQFPDLHSELNLSSLELGDSALYFCASTLSPGGGYTFGSGTRLTVV.

The rearrangement links TRBV7-9 to TRBJ2-1, with D perhaps TRBD2 (6 bases). Looked up from germline, CDR1 is SEHNR and CDR2 is FQNEAQ (reference sequence). The CDR3 sequence is 15 residues long. V lost 1 base and J 2 bases, leaving 9 bases between the germline ends. DNA for the CDR3: TGTGCCAGCAGCTTAGTAGCGGCCACCTACAATGAGCAGTTCTTC. It specifies CASSLVAATYNEQFF. Variable domain in full (rest from reference TRBV7-9 and TRBJ2-1): DTGVSQNPRHKITKRGQNVTFRCDPISEHNRLYWYRQTLGQGPEFLTYFQNEAQLEKSRLLSDRFSAERPKGSFSTLEIQRTEQGDSAMYLCASSLVAATYNEQFFGPGTRLTVL.

The V and J genes are TRBV9 and TRBJ2-6, with a tentative D call TRBD1 (6 bases). This CDR3 spans 18 amino acids. V was pared by 0 bases and J by 0 bases, with 13 bases between. Germline V CDR1 and CDR2: SGDLS, YYNGEE. Here the CDR3 reads CASSVERTDSSGANVLTF. The CDR3 coding sequence is TGTGCCAGCAGCGTAGAGAGGACAGACAGCTCTGGGGCCAACGTCCTGACTTTC.

This clone was found once. The genes are TRBV11-3 and TRBJ2-3; TRBD2 agrees at 10 bases. After removal of 1 base from V and 2 bases from J, the junction contained 6 bases not matched to a gene. There are 17 residues in the CDR3. Looked up from germline, CDR1 is SGHNT and CDR2 is YENEEA. In nucleotides, the CDR3 is TGTGCCAGCAGCTTAGTTTCTCTAGCGGGAGCCACAGATACGCAGTATTTT. Encoded protein: CASSLVSLAGATDTQYF.

CDR3 sequence: CAIPTGQYGYTF. The CDR3 DNA is TGTGCCATCCCAACAGGGCAATATGGCTACACCTTC. The genes are TRBV10-3 and TRBJ1-2; D is perhaps TRBD1 (6 bases). CDR1 ENHRY and CDR2 SYGVKD come from the germline V gene. The CDR3 sequence is 12 residues long. The V gene lost 8 bases and the J gene lost 5 bases, with 12 bases spanning the gap.

This clone was counted once. This rearrangement joins TRBV19 to TRBJ2-1, with 12 nucleotides matching TRBD2. Germline loops: CDR1 LNHDA, CDR2 SQIVND (reference sequence). The CDR3 is 16 residues long. V lost 6 bases to trimming and J lost 4 bases; unmatched junction nucleotides: 7. The CDR3, as DNA: TGTGCCAGTAGCACGACTAGCGGGAGACCTTACAATGAGCAGTTCTTC. It yields the protein CASSTTSGRPYNEQFF. The full variable domain, completed using reference TRBV19 and TRBJ2-1, is DGGITQSPKYLFRKEGQNVTLSCEQNLNHDAMYWYRQDPGQGLRLIYYSQIVNDFQKGDIAEGYSVSREKKESFPLTVTSAQKNPTAFYLCASSTTSGRPYNEQFFGPGTRLTVL.

The chain uses TRBV2 and TRBJ2-4, with D possibly matching TRBD1 (6 bases). V was trimmed by 6 bases and J by 3 bases, leaving 12 bases between them. Germline assignment: CDR1 SNHLY and CDR2 FYNNEI. The CDR3 is made up of 14 amino acids. The CDR3 DNA follows: TGTGCCAGCAGCGCGGACAGCTTCAAAAACATTCAGTACTTC. Translating it yields CASSADSFKNIQYF.

V and J are TRBV5-1 and TRBJ2-3; weak D call: TRBD2 (5 bases). Deletions cut 3 bases from V and 6 bases from J, with 14 bases between. There are 14 residues in the CDR3. The germline gives CDR1 SGHRS, CDR2 YFSETQ. This chain's CDR3 is CASSSGMAADTQYF. The CDR3 coding sequence is TGCGCCAGCAGCTCCGGGATGGCGGCTGATACGCAGTATTTT.

The chain has TRBV24-1 and TRBJ2-1; D may be TRBD1 (8 bases). The germline gives CDR1 KGHDR, CDR2 SFDVKD. The CDR3 is 16 amino acids. The ends were cut back, 4 bases at V and 2 bases at J, with 14 bases in the middle. The CDR3 spells CATSDGQGGTYNEQFF. The CDR3 DNA is TGTGCCACCAGTGACGGACAGGGAGGGACCTACAATGAGCAGTTCTTC.

This chain connects TRBV10-3 to TRBJ1-6; 7 bases agree with TRBD1. In germline, CDR1 is ENHRY, CDR2 SYGVKD. Losses at the gene ends were 8 bases for V and 5 bases for J; bases not matched to a gene: 12. CDR3 size: 16 residues. Written as DNA, the CDR3 is TGTGCCATCTCCCAGGGTAGGGGGCGGGATAATTCACCCCTCCACTTT. Translating gives CAISQGRGRDNSPLHF.

The V and J genes are TRBV5-8 and TRBJ2-7; perhaps TRBD1 as D (7 bases). Germline V gives CDR1 SGHTS, CDR2 YDEGEE. V was shortened by 0 bases and J by 7 bases, with 11 bases between the two germline ends. CDR3 length: 13 amino acids. The CDR3 DNA follows: TGTGCCAGCAGCTTGGGGGAGGACAGGGAGCAGTACTTC. It is translated as CASSLGEDREQYF.

This sequence joins TRBV19 and TRBJ2-1, with TRBD2 matching over 9 bases. V shed 3 bases, J shed 16 bases, and the junction held 10 bases outside the gene matches. Germline assignment: CDR1 LNHDA and CDR2 SQIVND (reference sequence). The length of the CDR3 is 13 residues. The CDR3, as DNA: TGTGCCAGTAGTATTTCTAGCGGGAATTTGATTTTCTTC. Its translation: CASSISSGNLIFF.

The V call is TRBV10-3, the J call TRBJ2-1; tentative D call: TRBD2 (5 bases). V was trimmed by 10 bases and J by 2 bases, leaving 18 bases between them. CDR1 is ENHRY, CDR2 SYGVKD, per germline. The CDR3 spans 15 residues. The CDR3 sequence: CATSDTRAAYNEQFF. The CDR3 nucleotides are TGTGCCACCTCAGACACTAGGGCGGCCTACAATGAGCAGTTCTTC.

The chain employs TRBV3-1 (or the pseudogene TRBV3-2) and TRBJ2-7; D unresolved. Trimming cost V 3 bases and J 2 bases, with 8 bases left between them. The germline V gene has CDR1 LGHDT and CDR2 YNNKEL (reference sequence). The CDR3 consists of 13 residues. The CDR3 DNA reads as TGTGCCAGCAGCCACACACCAACCTACGAGCAGTACTTC. This encodes CASSHTPTYEQYF.

V gene TRBV6-5 combines with J gene TRBJ2-1; perhaps TRBD2 as D (6 bases). V was shortened by 0 bases and J by 8 bases, with 11 bases between the two germline ends. Germline CDR1 and CDR2: MNHEY and SVGAGI. The CDR3 covers 14 residues. In DNA, the CDR3 is TGTGCCAGCAGTTACTCGGACTATAGCGATGAGCAGTTCTTC. Amino acid sequence: CASSYSDYSDEQFF.

The rearrangement uses TRBV9 and TRBJ2-7; unclear D gene. The germline V and J ends were trimmed by 0 bases and 1 base, with 11 bases remaining between them. Germline V gene lookup returns CDR1 SGDLS and CDR2 YYNGEE. The CDR3 consists of 15 residues. CDR3 sequence reads: CASSVDSEPSYEQYF. The DNA of the CDR3 is TGTGCCAGCAGCGTAGACTCGGAGCCTTCCTACGAGCAGTACTTC.

This clone has more than one count but fewer than ten. J is TRBJ1-2 and V is TRBV29-1, with TRBD1 identical over 7 bases. Looked up from germline, CDR1 is SQVTM and CDR2 is ANQGSEA. After removal of 5 bases from V and 4 bases from J, the junction contained 10 bases not matched to a gene. The CDR3 runs 14 residues. This CDR3 reads CSVQQGKKSYGYTF. CDR3 sequence (DNA): TGCAGCGTTCAACAGGGGAAGAAAAGCTATGGCTACACCTTC.

V usage is TRBV11-3 and J usage is TRBJ2-1; no reliable D call. The CDR3 loop spans 13 amino acids. V lost 0 bases and J lost 8, with 8 bases in between. Germline V gene sequence: CDR1 SGHNT, CDR2 YENEEA. The CDR3 is CASSLDFSDEQFF. CDR3 DNA sequence: TGTGCCAGCAGCTTAGATTTTTCCGATGAGCAGTTCTTC.

The chain is built from TRBV5-4 and TRBJ1-1, with TRBD1 matching over 9 bases. Germline values: CDR1 SGHNT, CDR2 YYREEE (reference sequence). The CDR3 runs 13 residues. J gave up 7 bases and V 2 bases, and 3 bases lay outside the gene matches. The CDR3 here is CASSLQGADEAFF. In DNA form, the CDR3 reads TGTGCCAGCAGCTTACAGGGGGCGGATGAAGCTTTCTTT. The full variable domain, completed using reference TRBV5-4 and TRBJ1-1, is ETGVTQSPTHLIKTRGQQVTLRCSSQSGHNTVSWYQQALGQGPQFIFQYYREEENGRGNFPPRFSGLQFPNYSSELNVNALELDDSALYLCASSLQGADEAFFGQGTRLTVV.

The rearrangement joins TRBV5-1 to TRBJ1-2, with a possible D match to TRBD1 (5 bases). This CDR3 is 16 amino acids long. The V end was cut by 1 base, the J end by 2 bases, with 15 bases between. From germline, CDR1 is SGHRS and CDR2 YFSETQ. The CDR3 DNA follows: TGCGCCAGCAGCTTGACCCCGGGCGGGACCAACTATGGCTACACCTTC. Residues: CASSLTPGGTNYGYTF. The whole variable domain, filled in from reference TRBV5-1 and TRBJ1-2, reads KAGVTQTPRYLIKTRGQQVTLSCSPISGHRSVSWYQQTPGQGLQFLFEYFSETQRNKGNFPGRFSGRQFSNSRSEMNVSTLELGDSALYLCASSLTPGGTNYGYTFGSGTRLTVV.

V gene TRBV6-5 combines with J gene TRBJ1-6; no definite D call. This CDR3 contains 13 residues. Germline V gene data show CDR1 as MNHEY and CDR2 as SVGAGI. V was trimmed by 6 bases and J by 5 bases, leaving 8 bases between them. DNA of the CDR3: TGTGCCAGCAGCGTCACAAATAATTCACCCCTCCACTTT. As protein: CASSVTNNSPLHF.

Comment on this clone: Its ends do not fully match the called genes, so a read error is possible. The same CDR3 is also encoded by other DNA sequences in this sample. V usage is TRBV12-3 or TRBV12-4 and J usage is TRBJ2-1; TRBD1 is a possible D gene (5 bases). CDR3 length equals 13 residues. CDR3 protein: CASSLVQGREQFF. The CDR3 DNA reads TGTGCCAGTAGTTTGGTCCAGGGAAGAGAGCAGTTCTTC.

The chain joins TRBV15 to TRBJ1-3, with 7 bases that match TRBD1. V dropped 5 bases and J dropped 3; count of bases not matched to a gene: 4. The germline CDR1 and CDR2 sequences are LNHNV and YYDKDF (reference sequence). CDR3 length equals 14 residues. CDR3 residues: CATSFDRVGNTIYF. The CDR3 DNA follows: TGTGCCACCAGCTTCGACAGGGTTGGAAACACCATATATTTT.